This T cell receptor (beta chain) was captured in a study of Tregs in tolerant kidney transplant recipients. Unstimulated regulatory T cells (CD4+CD25+CD127-), CD4+CD25- non-regulatory cells, CD4 and CD8 cells were FACS-sorted from thawed PBMCs. Deletions cut 0 bases from V and 9 bases from J, with 27 bases between. The CDR3 totals 19 residues. Germline V lookup: CDR1 SNHLY, CDR2 FYNNEI. The repertoire was sequenced with immunoSEQ multiplex PCR; TCRdb's copy has only in-frame clones and lacks some. The data contain tens of thousands of clones, around 90% of them singletons. The rearrangement uses TRBV2 and TRBJ2-1; D gene uncertain. Specimen: CD8+ T cells from blood. This sequence originates from a human donor in good health. The chain's CDR3 is CASSEAASASPSMFGEQFF. CDR3 bases: TGTGCCAGCAGTGAAGCTGCGTCAGCTAGTCCATCCATGTTTGGTGAGCAGTTCTTC.